One T cell receptor (beta chain) is described in this entry. Per germline, CDR1 DFQATT and CDR2 SNEGSKA (reference sequence). With 1 base clipped from V and 5 bases from J, the junction kept 7 bases outside the gene matches. This CDR3 has 15 residues. Construction of the TCRbeta library involved unique molecular identifiers. TCRdb redid the calling of the PCR reads with MiXCR, one entry per CDR3 protein. This sample has about 610,000 distinct CDR3 sequences, with 8% to 11% found just once. This specimen comes from a study of T-cell reconstitution after alpha-beta-depleted transplantation in children. The rearrangement joins TRBV20-1 to TRBJ2-2; TRBD2 matches at 7 bases. The sequencing used PBMCs from the stem cell graft donor, collected from the stem cell graft. The origin of this receptor is a human donor who donated a stem cell graft to a child with acute myeloid leukemia. The CDR3 loop is CSARAGGSGTGELFF. The CDR3 bases are TGCAGTGCTAGAGCGGGCGGGAGCGGAACCGGGGAGCTGTTTTTT.